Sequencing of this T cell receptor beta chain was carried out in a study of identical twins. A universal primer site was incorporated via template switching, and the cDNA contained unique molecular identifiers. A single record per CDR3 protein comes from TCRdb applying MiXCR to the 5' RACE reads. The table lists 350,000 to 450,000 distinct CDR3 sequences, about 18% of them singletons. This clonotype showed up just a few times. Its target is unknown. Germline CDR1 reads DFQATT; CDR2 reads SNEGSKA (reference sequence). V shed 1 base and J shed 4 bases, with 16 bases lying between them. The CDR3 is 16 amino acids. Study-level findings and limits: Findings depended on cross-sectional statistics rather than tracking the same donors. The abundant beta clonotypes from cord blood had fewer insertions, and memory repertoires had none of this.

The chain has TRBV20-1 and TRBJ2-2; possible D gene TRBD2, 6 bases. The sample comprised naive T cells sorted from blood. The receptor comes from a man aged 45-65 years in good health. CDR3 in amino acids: CSARVSAGRLTGELFF. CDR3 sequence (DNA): TGCAGTGCTAGAGTGTCAGCGGGCCGTCTCACCGGGGAGCTGTTTTTT.